A single sample gave rise to the 20 T cell receptor beta chains below, sequenced in a study of tumor-infiltrating lymphocytes in localized non-small cell lung cancer. The protocol was immunoSEQ multiplex PCR, while the TCRdb copy is restricted to in-frame clones and leaves out a portion. The sample has 13,000 or so clones, over 80% seen once; the top ten hold more than 10%. The sequenced sample was uninvolved lung tissue not adjacent to the tumor. These receptor sequences come from a human donor with non-small cell lung cancer.

The chain links TRBV7-2 to TRBJ1-2; D call uncertain. Germline-derived CDR1 and CDR2 are SGHTA and FQGNSA. The CDR3 runs 12 residues. The ends were cut back, 6 bases at V and 8 bases at J, with 13 bases in the middle. The DNA for the CDR3 is TGTGCCAGCAGTTACGGACTGGGCGGCTACACCTTC. As protein: CASSYGLGGYTF.

This clone was detected a few times. The chain has TRBV18 and TRBJ2-3, with TRBD2 as a possible D gene (5 bases). There are 13 residues in the CDR3. CDR1 and CDR2 from the germline V gene are KGHSH and LQKENI. Trimming removed 3 bases from V and 3 bases from J, with 7 bases in between. The CDR3 DNA reads TGTGCCAGCTCACCTGAGGGAACAGATACGCAGTATTTT. This sequence encodes CASSPEGTDTQYF. The variable domain in full, completed from reference TRBV18 and TRBJ2-3, reads NAGVMQNPRHLVRRRGQEARLRCSPMKGHSHVYWYRQLPEEGLKFMVYLQKENIIDESGMPKERFSAEFPKEGPSILRIQQVVRGDSAAYFCASSPEGTDTQYFGPGTRLTVL.

The rearrangement joins TRBV6-5 to TRBJ1-1; weak D call: TRBD1 (5 bases). Germline V lookup: CDR1 MNHEY, CDR2 SVGAGI. V was clipped by 2 bases and J by 1 base, with 11 bases between them. This CDR3 comprises 15 residues. The CDR3 nucleotides are TGTGCCAGCAGTTACGACCAGGGTAGGAACACTGAAGCTTTCTTT. It encodes CASSYDQGRNTEAFF.

The chain recombines TRBV7-2 with TRBJ1-5, with D maybe TRBD1 (5 bases). Germline V gene sequence: CDR1 SGHTA, CDR2 FQGNSA. The CDR3 is 14 amino acids. V lost 4 bases and J lost 5, with 12 bases in between. CDR3 coding DNA: TGTGCCAGCAGCTACGACAGCAGGGATCAGCCCCAGCATTTT. It encodes CASSYDSRDQPQHF. Based on the CDR3 plus reference TRBV7-2 and TRBJ1-5, the full variable domain is GAGVSQSPSNKVTEKGKDVELRCDPISGHTALYWYRQSLGQGLEFLIYFQGNSAPDKSGLPSDRFSAERTGGSVSTLTIQRTQQEDSAVYLCASSYDSRDQPQHFGDGTRLSIL.

The rearrangement links TRBV4-1 to TRBJ1-6; D ambiguous. Trimming removed 1 base from V and 6 bases from J, with 13 bases in between. This CDR3 is built from 16 residues. Per the germline V gene, CDR1 is MGHRA and CDR2 is YSYEKL. CDR3 amino acids: CASSQVFAASNSPLHF. CDR3 nucleotide sequence: TGCGCCAGCAGCCAAGTATTTGCAGCCAGTAATTCACCCCTCCACTTT.

This chain uses TRBV11-3 with TRBJ2-3; 10 nucleotides align to TRBD2. Germline CDR1 is SGHNT and CDR2 is YENEEA. CDR3 size: 15 residues. V lost 5 bases, J lost 6 bases, and 8 bases stayed unmatched. The chain's CDR3 is CASSSSGGGRDTQYF. The CDR3 DNA is TGTGCCAGCAGCAGCAGCGGGGGGGGCCGGGATACGCAGTATTTT.

J is TRBJ2-1 and V is TRBV5-6; 10 bases match TRBD2. Losses at the gene ends were 5 bases for V and 4 bases for J; bases not matched to a gene: 6. CDR3 length: 15 residues. CDR1 and CDR2 from the germline V gene are SGHDT and YYEEEE. In DNA form, the CDR3 reads TGTGCCAGCAGACGTACTAGCGGGGTTTACAATGAGCAGTTCTTC. Translation: CASRRTSGVYNEQFF.

The sample holds one count of this clone. This sequence joins TRBV7-2 and TRBJ1-2, with a weak D call TRBD1 (5 bases). CDR3 length equals 13 residues. Germline values: CDR1 SGHTA, CDR2 FQGNSA. The ends were cut back, 4 bases at V and 5 bases at J, with 11 bases in the middle. DNA for the CDR3: TGTGCCAGCAGCTCAATTGGGGGGTATGGCTACACCTTC. It translates to CASSSIGGYGYTF.

This chain links TRBV4-3 with TRBJ2-3; 8 nucleotides match TRBD2. The J segment lost 2 bases and the V segment lost 1 base, leaving 5 bases of the junction unmatched. Germline V lookup: CDR1 LGHNA, CDR2 YSLEER. There are 16 residues in the CDR3. The DNA for the CDR3 is TGCGCCAGCAGCCAAGTTTCGGGGGGGTACACAGATACGCAGTATTTT. It translates to CASSQVSGGYTDTQYF.

The chain carries TRBV7-2 and TRBJ1-5; D perhaps matches TRBD1 (6 bases). Per germline, CDR1 SGHTA and CDR2 FQGNSA. Deletions cut 1 base from V and 6 bases from J, with 13 bases between. CDR3 size: 15 residues. CDR3 nucleotides: TGTGCCAGCAGCTTAGGGGCAGGGGTCAGTCAGCCCCAGCATTTT. It codes for CASSLGAGVSQPQHF.

The CDR3 region is CASSSLSWDRETQYF. The CDR3 region has the DNA TGTGCCAGCAGCTCACTCAGTTGGGACAGGGAGACCCAGTACTTC. The genes are TRBV5-6 and TRBJ2-5; 8 nucleotides line up with TRBD1. V lost 3 bases, J lost 5 bases, and 9 bases stayed unmatched. Germline CDR1 reads SGHDT; CDR2 reads YYEEEE. The CDR3 has 15 amino acids.

The chain joins TRBV7-2 to TRBJ1-5; 7 positions agree with TRBD1. Germline V gene lookup returns CDR1 SGHTA and CDR2 FQGNSA. The CDR3 loop spans 14 amino acids. Germline trimming cut 3 bases from V and 7 bases from J; bases unmatched to any gene: 6. The CDR3 sequence is CASSFRQGSQPQHF. The DNA for the CDR3 is TGTGCCAGCAGCTTTAGACAGGGATCACAGCCCCAGCATTTT.

The genes are TRBV5-4 and TRBJ1-2; 8 nucleotides align to TRBD1. V was pared by 3 bases and J by 6 bases, with 7 bases of the junction left unmatched. The germline CDR1 and CDR2 sequences are SGHNT and YYREEE (reference sequence). The CDR3 sequence is 14 residues long. The CDR3: CASSSRTGSDGYTF. The CDR3 coding sequence is TGTGCCAGCAGCTCCCGGACAGGGTCGGATGGCTACACCTTC.

DNA for the CDR3: TGTGCCAGCAGCTTAGGCATGGTGGGGGGGGCCAACGTCCTGACTTTC. Translation gives CASSLGMVGGANVLTF. V gene TRBV7-8 combines with J gene TRBJ2-6, with no clear D. V lost 1 base, J lost 4 bases, and 11 bases lay in between. Germline loops: CDR1 SGHVS, CDR2 FQNEAQ. The CDR3 consists of 16 residues.

The chain combines TRBV7-2 with TRBJ1-5; D is unresolved. V was pared by 1 base and J by 0 bases, with 7 bases between. Germline V CDR1 and CDR2: SGHTA, FQGNSA. CDR3 length: 15 amino acids. CDR3 nucleotides: TGTGCCAGCAGCTTAGAACGGTATAGCAATCAGCCCCAGCATTTT. Its protein is CASSLERYSNQPQHF.

The chain uses TRBV10-2 and TRBJ2-5; D is ambiguous. Trimming removed 0 bases at V and 7 bases at J, with 3 bases between. The CDR3 covers 11 residues. In germline, CDR1 is WSHSY, CDR2 SAAADI. The CDR3 reads CASSESGTQYF. CDR3 DNA sequence: TGCGCCAGCAGTGAGTCGGGGACCCAGTACTTC.

The gene calls are TRBV29-1 and TRBJ1-4; D perhaps matches TRBD1 (6 bases). Germline assignment: CDR1 SQVTM and CDR2 ANQGSEA. The CDR3 contains 15 residues. Trimming removed 5 bases from V and 8 bases from J, with 21 bases in between. In nucleotides, the CDR3 is TGCAGCGTTAAAGGTGGGGGGCAGGCGATAGAAAAACTGTTTTTT. Translated, it gives CSVKGGGQAIEKLFF.

The chain joins TRBV6-5 to TRBJ1-4; weak D call: TRBD1 (5 bases). The V gene's germline CDR1 is MNHEY and CDR2 SVGAGI. The CDR3 loop spans 14 amino acids. V gave up 7 bases and J gave up 0 bases, with 9 bases separating them. CDR3 in amino acids: CASNTGSTNEKLFF. CDR3 nucleotides: TGTGCCAGCAATACAGGTTCAACTAATGAAAAACTGTTTTTT.

V gene TRBV10-1 combines with J gene TRBJ2-1; 8 bases match TRBD2. Germline values: CDR1 WNHNN, CDR2 SYGVQD (reference sequence). V lost 8 bases and J lost 6; bases outside the gene matches: 12. The length of the CDR3 is 15 residues. CDR3 in DNA: TGCGCCAGCCGTGGGGATGCGGGGGGCATCAATGAGCAGTTCTTC. This encodes CASRGDAGGINEQFF.

This clone is labeled large. The V call is TRBV19, the J call TRBJ2-2; 10 bases align to TRBD2. Germline V gene data show CDR1 as LNHDA and CDR2 as SQIVND (reference sequence). V was pared by 3 bases and J by 8 bases, with 12 bases of the junction left unmatched. The CDR3 sequence is 17 residues long. As DNA, the CDR3 is TGTGCCAGTAGTATGGCAGAAGCGGGGGGGCCTGATGGGGAGCTGTTTTTT. Protein sequence: CASSMAEAGGPDGELFF.